The 21 T cell receptor beta chains presented below share a single source sample, sequenced in a study of T cell clonotyping in hematopoietic cell transplantation. This table comes from immunoSEQ multiplex PCR, and its TCRdb copy is limited to in-frame clones, with some not included. In the table there are 12,000 to 15,000 clones, 95% to 98% of which are singletons. Specimen: peripheral blood mononuclear cells, collected 30 days after allogeneic stem cell transplant. The receptors here all came from a female patient in her fifties who had an allogeneic stem cell transplant from an unrelated donor, so T cells may come from the graft donor. Some clones in this sample may be carry-over from other donors' samples.

This chain links TRBV4-1 with TRBJ2-1; D perhaps matches TRBD1 (6 bases). The CDR3 spans 14 residues. Trimming stripped 3 bases from V and 5 bases from J, with 11 bases between. CDR1 and CDR2 from the germline V gene are MGHRA and YSYEKL. The CDR3 coding sequence is TGCGCCAGCAGCCATGAGGACAGCGACAATGAGCAGTTCTTC. It encodes CASSHEDSDNEQFF.

This clone was counted a single time. The V gene is TRBV12-5, the J gene TRBJ2-3; TRBD2 matches at 8 bases. Trimming at V came to 2 bases and at J to 8 bases, leaving 9 bases not matched to a gene. Germline V gene data show CDR1 as LGHNT and CDR2 as FRNRAP. The CDR3 totals 15 residues. The CDR3 region is CASGLFVAGSGTQYF. The CDR3 coding sequence is TGTGCTAGTGGTTTGTTCGTAGCGGGGTCGGGTACGCAGTATTTT.

This chain connects TRBV7-2 to TRBJ2-5; D is unclear. With 1 base removed from V and 5 bases from J, the gap between germline ends came to 14 bases. This CDR3 region has 15 residues. Germline lookup yields CDR1 SGHTA and CDR2 FQGNSA. DNA of the CDR3: TGTGCCAGCAGCTTAGAGGGCCTCCATCGGGAGACCCAGTACTTC. It encodes CASSLEGLHRETQYF.

This chain links TRBV4-1 with TRBJ2-1; 11 bases are shared with TRBD2. Per the germline V gene, CDR1 is MGHRA and CDR2 is YSYEKL. This CDR3 contains 18 residues. With V trimmed by 3 bases and J by 5 bases, 12 bases remained unmatched. CDR3 region: CASSQRQTSGTANNEQFF. The DNA for the CDR3 is TGCGCCAGCAGCCAGCGGCAGACTAGCGGGACTGCGAACAATGAGCAGTTCTTC.

The chain has TRBV7-3 and TRBJ1-6; the D gene is possibly TRBD1 (5 bases). In germline, CDR1 is SGHTA, CDR2 FQGTGA. CDR3 size: 14 residues. Trimming left V 5 bases short and J 5 bases short, with 10 bases between. CDR3 loop: CASSRDGNNSPLHF. CDR3 nucleotides: TGTGCCAGCAGCCGGGACGGTAATAATTCACCCCTCCACTTT.

V and J are TRBV6-1 and TRBJ2-7; no firm D call. CDR1 MNHNS and CDR2 SASEGT come from the germline V gene. The CDR3 contains 11 residues. Trimming left V 8 bases short and J 0 bases short, with 5 bases between. The CDR3 nucleotides are TGTGCCAGCCACAACTCCTACGAGCAGTACTTC. Its protein is CASHNSYEQYF.

The chain is built from TRBV10-3 and TRBJ2-7; tentatively, D is TRBD2 (7 bases). The V end was cut by 5 bases, the J end by 2 bases, with 13 bases between. Germline CDR1 is ENHRY and CDR2 is SYGVKD. This CDR3 is 14 amino acids long. CDR3 sequence (DNA): TGTGCCATCAGTTCGGGGAGGGACACCTACGAGCAGTACTTC. It translates to CAISSGRDTYEQYF.

This rearrangement joins TRBV4-2 to TRBJ1-2; 7 bases line up with TRBD1. The germline V gene encodes CDR1 LGHNA and CDR2 YNFKEQ. This CDR3 region has 13 residues. Trimming cost V 4 bases and J 7 bases; bases outside gene matches: 6. In DNA, the CDR3 is TGTGCCAGCAGCCTAGACAGGGCTCGTGGCTACACCTTC. Its translation is CASSLDRARGYTF.

The chain has TRBV15 and TRBJ1-2, with unresolved D. CDR3 length equals 14 residues. Germline CDR1 reads LNHNV; CDR2 reads YYDKDF (reference sequence). V was shortened by 0 bases and J by 4 bases, with 9 bases between the two germline ends. The CDR3 sequence is CATSRDTVAYGYTF. CDR3 in DNA: TGTGCCACCAGCAGAGATACGGTGGCCTATGGCTACACCTTC. The complete variable domain, with remaining parts taken from reference TRBV15 and TRBJ1-2, reads DAMVIQNPRYQVTQFGKPVTLSCSQTLNHNVMYWYQQKSSQAPKLLFHYYDKDFNNEADTPDNFQSRRPNTSFCFLDIRSPGLGDTAMYLCATSRDTVAYGYTFGSGTRLTVV.

In DNA, the CDR3 is TGTGCCATCAATGTGGGAGGGGCTGAAGCTTTCTTT. Amino acids: CAINVGGAEAFF. The V and J genes are TRBV10-3 and TRBJ1-1; a weak D match, TRBD1 (5 bases). The CDR3 loop spans 12 amino acids. The germline CDR1 and CDR2 sequences are ENHRY and SYGVKD. Trimming removed 7 bases from V and 6 bases from J, with 12 bases in between.

This clone was recorded only once. The chain combines TRBV11-2 with TRBJ2-7; 10 bases fit TRBD1. CDR3 length: 18 residues. The V segment lost 5 bases and the J segment 2 bases; nucleotides outside the gene matches: 15. Germline lookup yields CDR1 SGHAT and CDR2 FQNNGV. The CDR3 region is CASSHKFGGQGTTYEQYF. The CDR3 DNA sequence: TGTGCCAGCAGCCACAAATTTGGGGGACAGGGGACTACCTACGAGCAGTACTTC.

The J gene is TRBJ1-2, the V gene TRBV19; D is unresolved. V was shortened by 5 bases and J by 3 bases, with 13 bases between the two germline ends. The CDR3 length is 14 residues. CDR1 and CDR2 (germline): LNHDA, SQIVND (reference sequence). Here the CDR3 reads CASSSGLGDYGYTF. For the CDR3, the DNA is TGTGCCAGTAGTTCGGGATTGGGAGACTATGGCTACACCTTC.

The rearrangement links TRBV30 to TRBJ2-3; perhaps TRBD2 as D (5 bases). CDR1 is GTSNPN and CDR2 is SVGIG in the germline V gene (reference sequence). The CDR3 runs to 13 residues. The CDR3 sequence is CGIWESSTDTQYF. The CDR3 DNA is TGTGGCATCTGGGAGAGTAGCACAGATACGCAGTATTTT.

This chain joins TRBV7-9 and TRBJ1-1, with D perhaps TRBD1 (6 bases). V was clipped by 1 base and J by 5 bases, with 11 bases between them. This CDR3 is built from 14 residues. Germline values: CDR1 SEHNR, CDR2 FQNEAQ (reference sequence). CDR3 bases: TGTGCCAGCAGCTTAGGGGGGCTGGGAACTGAAGCTTTCTTT. It yields the protein CASSLGGLGTEAFF.

V gene TRBV11-2 combines with J gene TRBJ1-2; D not certain. The CDR3 spans 17 residues. V shed 5 bases and J shed 0 bases, with 19 bases lying between them. CDR1 is SGHAT, CDR2 FQNNGV, per germline. The CDR3 loop is CASSRSGSIPANYGYTF. The CDR3 region has the DNA TGTGCCAGCAGCCGTTCCGGCTCCATTCCGGCTAACTATGGCTACACCTTC.

V is TRBV30 and J is TRBJ2-7; D unresolved. Per germline, CDR1 GTSNPN and CDR2 SVGIG (reference sequence). V lost 3 bases and J 4 bases, leaving 7 bases between the germline ends. CDR3 length: 11 residues. The CDR3 region is CAWSRRYEQYF. The DNA of the CDR3 is TGTGCCTGGAGCCGTCGATACGAGCAGTACTTC. Together with reference TRBV30 and TRBJ2-7, the CDR3 gives the full variable domain: SQTIHQWPATLVQPVGSPLSLECTVEGTSNPNLYWYRQAAGRGLQLLFYSVGIGQISSEVPQNLSASRPQDRQFILSSKKLLLSDSGFYLCAWSRRYEQYFGPGTRLTVT.

This chain joins TRBV6-6 and TRBJ1-2; D gene unclear. Germline-derived CDR1 and CDR2 are MNHNY and SVGAGI (reference sequence). The CDR3 is 13 residues long. Trimming cost V 2 bases and J 3 bases, with 7 bases left between them. CDR3 sequence: CASSYKGYYGYTF. CDR3 in DNA: TGTGCCAGCAGTTACAAGGGATACTATGGCTACACCTTC.

V usage is TRBV11-3 and J usage is TRBJ1-4; tentatively, D is TRBD1 (6 bases). The CDR3 contains 18 residues. Looked up from germline, CDR1 is SGHNT and CDR2 is YENEEA. The V end was cut by 5 bases, the J end by 4 bases, with 23 bases between. The CDR3: CASSPRRQVIGGNEKLFF. The CDR3 nucleotides read TGTGCCAGCAGCCCGCGTCGACAGGTTATAGGGGGTAATGAAAAACTGTTTTTT.

The chain combines TRBV11-2 with TRBJ1-1; D perhaps matches TRBD1 (5 bases). Germline CDR1 SGHAT, CDR2 FQNNGV. The CDR3 sequence is 14 residues long. V dropped 3 bases and J dropped 3 bases, with 11 bases sitting between them. CDR3 amino acids: CASSFTGRDTEAFF. CDR3 bases: TGTGCCAGCAGCTTTACAGGCAGGGACACTGAAGCTTTCTTT.

This sequence joins TRBV30 and TRBJ1-5; D remains unclear. Trimming cost V 1 base and J 0 bases, with 10 bases left between them. CDR1 is GTSNPN, CDR2 SVGIG, per germline (reference sequence). This CDR3 has 15 amino acids. This CDR3 is CAWSAGFNSNQPQHF. Here the CDR3 DNA reads TGTGCCTGGAGTGCGGGTTTCAATAGCAATCAGCCCCAGCATTTT.

This chain links TRBV6-5 with TRBJ1-2, with a possible D match to TRBD1 (6 bases). The germline V and J ends were trimmed by 2 bases and 4 bases, with 11 bases remaining between them. The CDR3 is 14 residues long. CDR1 MNHEY and CDR2 SVGAGI come from the germline V gene. For the CDR3, the DNA is TGTGCCAGCAGTTACGAGGGCAGGGGCTATGGCTACACCTTC. It specifies CASSYEGRGYGYTF.